This T cell receptor beta chain was captured in a study of blood T cell repertoires in COVID-19. Study in general: T cells, B-cell-depleted T cells, or PBMCs supplied cDNA or gDNA.

The CDR3 is made up of 12 amino acids. Germline loops: CDR1 SGHNT, CDR2 YENEEA. With 5 bases removed from V and 6 bases from J, the gap between germline ends came to 10 bases. Authors' analysis steps: Amplification with reference gene primers provided the estimates of nucleated cell counts. The data were produced by immunoSEQ multiplex PCR, yet TCRdb's version contains in-frame clones alone and is incomplete. V, J and clone size are those of that table, while D and trimming were read from the DNA. The sample comprises 170,000 or so clones, 88% of which are singletons, and 6% to 8.5% rests with the top ten. The study assigned cohorts using participant-reported clinical history. The study counted Cohort 3 donors as recovered given two negative PCRs, clearance, or symptom resolution.

The genes are TRBV11-3 and TRBJ1-2; D gene unclear. The source of this sequence is a woman aged 45-59 years who had recovered from COVID-19. Material: PBMCs or T cells enriched from blood (not recorded which). The CDR3 is CASSQTTNGYTF. As DNA, the CDR3 is TGTGCCAGCAGCCAAACAACAAATGGCTACACCTTC.